This is a list of T cell receptor beta chains from one sample in a study of blood T cell repertoires in COVID-19. The table came from immunoSEQ multiplex PCR; TCRdb's copy has only in-frame clones and leaves some out. The repertoire consists of just over 95,000 clones, with 80% to 90% occurring once and the leading ten covering 15%. The specimen sequenced was peripheral blood. The receptor source for this set is a human donor in a cohort sampled during active COVID-19. Each CDR3 is given with its conserved first and last residue. D genes are given only for firm matches. The listing skips clone size in some rows; elsewhere it reads once, few, many or a size class.

TRBD1	-	TRBV6-6	TRBJ1-1	TGTGCCAGCAGTAATCGACAGGGTAGAACTGAAGCTTTCTTT	CASSNRQGRTEAFF
TRBD2	-	TRBV2	TRBJ2-5	TGTGCCAGCAGTTCATTCGATGGGACTAGCGGGGAAGAGACCCAGTACTTC	CASSSFDGTSGEETQYF
TRBD2	-	TRBV5-1	TRBJ2-5	TGCGCCAGCAGATTAGCGGGGGGGTTGGAGACCCAGTACTTC	CASRLAGGLETQYF
TRBD2	-	TRBV18	TRBJ2-5	TGTGCCAGCTCACCGTGGACTAGCGGGGGCCAAGAGACCCAGTACTTC	CASSPWTSGGQETQYF
TRBD2	once	TRBV4-1	TRBJ2-2	TGCGCCAGCAGCCAACCACTAGCGGGAGGGCCCTCTAAAGGGGAGCTGTTTTTT	CASSQPLAGGPSKGELFF
-	-	TRBV10-2	TRBJ2-7	TGCGCCAGCAGTGCTGGGCTACCCTACGAGCAGTACTTC	CASSAGLPYEQYF
TRBD1	-	TRBV28	TRBJ1-1	TGTGCCAGCAGTTTTTTGAGGGACAGGGGAGTCGGAACTGAAGCTTTCTTT	CASSFLRDRGVGTEAFF
-	-	TRBV2	TRBJ1-2	TGTGCCAGCACCTTCGGTCGTTCCTATGGCTACACCTTC	CASTFGRSYGYTF
-	few	TRBV6-6	TRBJ1-5	TGTGCCAGCAGCTACAACAGAAATCAGCCCCAGCATTTT	CASSYNRNQPQHF
TRBD2	-	TRBV5-1	TRBJ2-7	TGCGCCAGCAGTTGGGAGAGCGGGGAGACCTACGAGCAGTACTTC	CASSWESGETYEQYF
-	-	TRBV19	TRBJ2-1	TGTGCCAGTAGAAGGAGGGGCGGTGAGCAGTTCTTC	CASRRRGGEQFF
TRBD1	-	TRBV15	TRBJ2-6	TGTGCCACCAGTACCCGGACAGGGGCGACCCCCTCTGGGGCCAACGTCCTGACTTTC	CATSTRTGATPSGANVLTF
-	once	TRBV3-1/TRBV3-2	TRBJ1-4	TGTGCCAGCAGTCTCGGGTCAACTAATGAAAAACTGTTTTTT	CASSLGSTNEKLFF
TRBD1	-	TRBV14	TRBJ1-2	TGTGCCAGCAGCCAAGATCGCAGGGGGCTGAGTGGCTACACCTTC	CASSQDRRGLSGYTF
-	few	TRBV18	TRBJ2-1	TGTGCCAGCTCACCCAAGCGTGGTGAGCAGTTCTTC	CASSPKRGEQFF
TRBD1	-	TRBV10-2	TRBJ2-7	TGCGCCAGCACCAACTCCGGGACAGGGTACGAGCAGTACTTC	CASTNSGTGYEQYF
TRBD1	-	TRBV19	TRBJ2-6	TGTGCCAGTAGTCGTGACAGGGCCGGGGCCAACGTCCTGACTTTC	CASSRDRAGANVLTF
-	-	TRBV6-5	TRBJ1-2	TGTGCCAGCACTACTGAGGGGGAGAAGAACTATGGCTACACCTTC	CASTTEGEKNYGYTF
-	few	TRBV9	TRBJ2-7	TGTGCCAGCAGCGTAGGACACAGCTCCTACGAGCAGTACTTC	CASSVGHSSYEQYF
TRBD1	-	TRBV29-1	TRBJ1-1	TGCAGCGTTGAAAAAGGGGGCATCCGCGAAGCTTTCTTT	CSVEKGGIREAFF
TRBD2	-	TRBV9	TRBJ2-7	TGTGCCAGCAGCGTGGGGAATCGCGGGGGAGCTTACGAGCAGTACTTC	CASSVGNRGGAYEQYF
TRBD2	-	TRBV19	TRBJ2-1	TGTGCCAGTAGTACCTATAGCGGGGGGGCAGGCAATGAGCAGTTCTTC	CASSTYSGGAGNEQFF
TRBD1	-	TRBV20-1	TRBJ1-5	TGCAGTGCTAGCTCAGGACAGGAACATTTT	CSASSGQEHF
-	-	TRBV24-1	TRBJ1-5	TGTGCCACCAGTCCGGGGAACAATCAGCCCCAGCATTTT	CATSPGNNQPQHF